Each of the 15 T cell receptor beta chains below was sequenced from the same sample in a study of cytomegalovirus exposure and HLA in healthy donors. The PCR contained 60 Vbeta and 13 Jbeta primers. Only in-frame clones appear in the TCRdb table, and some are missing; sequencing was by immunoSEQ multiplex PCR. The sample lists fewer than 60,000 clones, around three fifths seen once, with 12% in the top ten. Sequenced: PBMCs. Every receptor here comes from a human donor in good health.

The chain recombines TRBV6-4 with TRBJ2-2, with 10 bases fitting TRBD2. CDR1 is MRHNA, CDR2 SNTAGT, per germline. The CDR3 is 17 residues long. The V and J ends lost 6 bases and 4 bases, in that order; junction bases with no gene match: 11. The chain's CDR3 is CASRGHSSGGGTGELFF. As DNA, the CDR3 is TGTGCCAGCAGAGGCCACTCTAGCGGGGGTGGCACCGGGGAGCTGTTTTTT.

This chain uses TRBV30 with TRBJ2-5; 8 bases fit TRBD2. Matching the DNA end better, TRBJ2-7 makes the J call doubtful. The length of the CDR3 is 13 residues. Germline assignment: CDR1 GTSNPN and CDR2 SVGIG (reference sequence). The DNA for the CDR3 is TGTGCCTGGAGTGTGGGCGGGGGGTACGAGCAGTACTTC. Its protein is CAWSVGGGYEQYF.

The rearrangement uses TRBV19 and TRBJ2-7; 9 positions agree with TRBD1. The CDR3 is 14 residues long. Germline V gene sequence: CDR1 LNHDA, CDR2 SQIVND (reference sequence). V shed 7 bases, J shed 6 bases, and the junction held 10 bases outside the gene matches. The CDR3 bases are TGTGCCAGTACCTTCGGACAGGGGACTATCGAGCAGTACTTC. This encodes CASTFGQGTIEQYF.

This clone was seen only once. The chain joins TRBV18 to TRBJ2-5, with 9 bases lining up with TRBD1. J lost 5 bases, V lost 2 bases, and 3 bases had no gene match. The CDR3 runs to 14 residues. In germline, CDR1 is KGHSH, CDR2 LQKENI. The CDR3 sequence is CASSPNRGHETQYF. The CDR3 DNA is TGTGCCAGCTCACCAAACAGGGGGCACGAGACCCAGTACTTC.

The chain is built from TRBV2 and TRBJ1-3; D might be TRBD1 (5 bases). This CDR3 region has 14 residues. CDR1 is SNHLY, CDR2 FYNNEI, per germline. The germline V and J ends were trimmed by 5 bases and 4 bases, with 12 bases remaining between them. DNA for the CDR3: TGTGCCAGCAGTTATAGGGGTTCCGGAAACACCATATATTTT. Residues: CASSYRGSGNTIYF.

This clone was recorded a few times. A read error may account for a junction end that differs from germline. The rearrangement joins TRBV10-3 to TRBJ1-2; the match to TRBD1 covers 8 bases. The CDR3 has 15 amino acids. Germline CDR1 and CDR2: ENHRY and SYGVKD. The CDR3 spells CAISDPGQENYGYPF. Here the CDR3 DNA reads TGTGCCATCAGTGACCCGGGACAGGAAAACTATGGCTACCCCTTC.

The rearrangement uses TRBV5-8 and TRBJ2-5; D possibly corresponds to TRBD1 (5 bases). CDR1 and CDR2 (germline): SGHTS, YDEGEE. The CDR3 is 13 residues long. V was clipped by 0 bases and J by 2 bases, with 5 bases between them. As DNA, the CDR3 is TGTGCCAGCAGCTTGGGACAGCAAGAGACCCAGTACTTC. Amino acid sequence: CASSLGQQETQYF.

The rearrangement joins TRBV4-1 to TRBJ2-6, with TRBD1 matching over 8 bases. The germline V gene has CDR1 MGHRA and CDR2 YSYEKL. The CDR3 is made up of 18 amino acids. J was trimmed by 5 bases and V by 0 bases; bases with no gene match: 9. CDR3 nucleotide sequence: TGCGCCAGCAGCCAAGAGGGGACAGGCCTTGTAAGGGCCAACGTCCTGACTTTC. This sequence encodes CASSQEGTGLVRANVLTF.

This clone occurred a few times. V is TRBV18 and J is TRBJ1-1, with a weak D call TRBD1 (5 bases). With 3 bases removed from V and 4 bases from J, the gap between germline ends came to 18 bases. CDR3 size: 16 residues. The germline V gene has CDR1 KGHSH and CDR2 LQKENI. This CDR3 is CASSPGTGGPGTEAFF. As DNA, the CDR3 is TGTGCCAGCTCACCCGGAACGGGGGGTCCCGGCACTGAAGCTTTCTTT.

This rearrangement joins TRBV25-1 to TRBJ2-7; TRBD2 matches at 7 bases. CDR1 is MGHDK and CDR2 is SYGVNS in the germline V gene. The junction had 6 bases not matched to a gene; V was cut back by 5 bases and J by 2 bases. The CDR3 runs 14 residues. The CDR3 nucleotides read TGTGCCAGCAGTAGCCCGGGGGGAACCTACGAGCAGTACTTC. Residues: CASSSPGGTYEQYF.

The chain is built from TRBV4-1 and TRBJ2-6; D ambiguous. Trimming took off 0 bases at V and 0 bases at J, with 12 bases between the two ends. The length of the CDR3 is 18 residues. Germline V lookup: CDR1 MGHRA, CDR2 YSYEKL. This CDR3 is CASSQDRVGGSGANVLTF. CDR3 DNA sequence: TGCGCCAGCAGCCAAGATCGGGTAGGTGGCTCTGGGGCCAACGTCCTGACTTTC.

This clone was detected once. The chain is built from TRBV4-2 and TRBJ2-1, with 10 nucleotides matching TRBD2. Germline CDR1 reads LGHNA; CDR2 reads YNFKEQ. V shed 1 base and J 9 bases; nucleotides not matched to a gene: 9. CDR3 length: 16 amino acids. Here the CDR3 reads CASSQVAGGYATEQFF. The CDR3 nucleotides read TGTGCCAGCAGCCAAGTAGCGGGGGGTTATGCCACTGAGCAGTTCTTC.

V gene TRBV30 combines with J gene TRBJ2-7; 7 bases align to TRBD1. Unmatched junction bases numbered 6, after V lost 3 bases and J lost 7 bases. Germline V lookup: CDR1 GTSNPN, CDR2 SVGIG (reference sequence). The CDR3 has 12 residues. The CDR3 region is CAWSGQALEQYF. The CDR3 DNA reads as TGTGCCTGGAGCGGACAGGCTTTAGAGCAGTACTTC.

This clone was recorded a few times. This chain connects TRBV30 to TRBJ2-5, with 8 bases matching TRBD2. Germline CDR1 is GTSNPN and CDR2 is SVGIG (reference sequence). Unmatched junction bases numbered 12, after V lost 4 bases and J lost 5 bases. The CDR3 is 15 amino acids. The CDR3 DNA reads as TGTGCCTGGAACAGCGGGGGTCGCCCTAAGGAGACCCAGTACTTC. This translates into CAWNSGGRPKETQYF.

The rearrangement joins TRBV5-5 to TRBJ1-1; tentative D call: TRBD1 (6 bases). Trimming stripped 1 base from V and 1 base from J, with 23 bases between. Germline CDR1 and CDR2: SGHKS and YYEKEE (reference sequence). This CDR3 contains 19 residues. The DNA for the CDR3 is TGTGCCAGCAGCTTGAAGTTTTATCTGGACAGCCAATGGAACACTGAAGCTTTCTTT. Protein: CASSLKFYLDSQWNTEAFF.